Listed below are T cell receptor beta chains from one sample, sequenced in a study of blood T cell repertoires in COVID-19. Only in-frame clones appear in the TCRdb table, and some are missing; sequencing was by immunoSEQ multiplex PCR. Counted here are some 230,000 clones, roughly 85% occurring once; the ten biggest clones make up approximately 2.1%. Sample: peripheral blood. The source is a man aged 25 to 40 who had recovered from COVID-19. CDR3s leave out the opening cysteine and the closing phenylalanine or tryptophan.

j_call,v_call,cdr3_aa
TRBJ1-6,TRBV27,ASSPPPRQTNSPLH
TRBJ1-1,TRBV12-5,ASGFTNTEAF
TRBJ1-2,TRBV7-2,ASSLGQGAIYGYT
TRBJ1-6,TRBV5-1,ASSSARTGISPLH
TRBJ2-1,TRBV2,ASRPHQGNAYNEQF
TRBJ2-2,TRBV5-4,ASSLDPTGNTGELF
TRBJ2-7,TRBV7-9,ASSLAGQGPSYEQY
TRBJ1-5,TRBV21-1,ASSSDRKQTNQPQH
TRBJ2-7,TRBV4-1,ASSQTGTDNYEQY
TRBJ2-1,TRBV18,ASSPLIGQGKIGEQF
TRBJ1-3,TRBV19,ASSIGSGSGNTIY
TRBJ1-2,TRBV27,ASSFGQQHYGYT
TRBJ2-2,TRBV10-3,AISRGTGITGELF
TRBJ2-7,TRBV29-1,SVSGGDVYEQY
TRBJ1-2,TRBV4-1,ASSQEGHANYGYT
TRBJ2-1,TRBV21-1,ASSKEDRRGDEQF
TRBJ1-1,TRBV13,ASSAPTGHAEAF
TRBJ2-7,TRBV6-2/TRBV6-3,ASSYSMGRGSDEQY
TRBJ2-2,TRBV5-6,ASSYYSGELF
TRBJ2-1,TRBV6-6,ASSIYGGVSYNEQF
TRBJ1-1,TRBV18,ASSPPTGHNAAF
TRBJ2-3,TRBV11-3,ASSHSTGGITDTQY
TRBJ1-6,TRBV2,ASSEYRGSPLH
TRBJ2-3,TRBV5-1,ASSLEGVALPDTQY
TRBJ1-4,TRBV11-1,ASGAVNNEKLF
TRBJ1-2,TRBV7-2,ASSLASRVSGYGYT
TRBJ2-2,TRBV3-1/TRBV3-2,ASSPRDRPRGELF
TRBJ2-1,TRBV5-1,ASSPDRGPYNEQF
TRBJ1-3,TRBV30,AWSLRGTIY
TRBJ1-6,TRBV2,ASRAGLDSPLH
TRBJ1-1,TRBV5-1,ASSLEGQGATEAF
TRBJ1-6,TRBV4-3,ASSQDWYSPLH
TRBJ1-1,TRBV19,ASSIGEPKAF
TRBJ2-7,TRBV6-1,ASSAQGQGAFYEQY
TRBJ1-3,TRBV7-9,ASSPVRSGNTIY
TRBJ2-7,TRBV27,ASSLDRGYEQY
TRBJ1-1,TRBV11-2,ASSLGLGDTEAF
TRBJ1-1,TRBV7-6,ASSAGQGGLNTEAF
TRBJ1-5,TRBV11-2,ASSLAPGQGSLSNQPQH